These 27 T cell receptor beta chains share one sample of origin, sequenced in a study of blood T cells in healthy people across ages. A second PCR of 7 to 11 cycles used a sample-barcoded 5' primer and a J-beta primer mix. TCRdb ran MiXCR on the 5' RACE reads and lists one entry per CDR3 protein. The profile shows around 850,000 distinct CDR3 sequences, around 34% of them singletons. Sequences were obtained from blood. The source of these receptors is a man aged 18 to 29 in good health.

As to this clonotype: Compared with germline, one end of the junction differs, possibly owing to a read error. The rearrangement joins TRBV7-3 to TRBJ1-2, with D possibly being TRBD1 (5 bases). The CDR3 has 15 amino acids. From germline, CDR1 is SGHTA and CDR2 FQGTGA. The CDR3 region has the DNA TGTACCAGCAGCTCTCTAATAGGCAGGGAGTATGGCTACACCTTC. It encodes CTSSSLIGREYGYTF. Variable domain in full (rest from reference TRBV7-3 and TRBJ1-2): GAGVSQTPSNKVTEKGKYVELRCDPISGHTALYWYRQSLGQGPEFLIYFQGTGAADDSGLPNDRFFAVRPEGSVSTLKIQRTERGDSAVYLCTSSSLIGREYGYTFGSGTRLTVV.

The chain links TRBV5-1 to TRBJ2-3, with TRBD2 matching 9 bases. The CDR3 spans 14 residues. Germline CDR1 and CDR2: SGHRS and YFSETQ. V shed 4 bases, J shed 8 bases, and the junction held 8 bases outside the gene matches. This chain's CDR3 is CASSVETSGATQYF. CDR3 bases: TGCGCCAGCAGCGTGGAGACTAGCGGAGCTACGCAGTATTTT.

This chain connects TRBV7-2 to TRBJ2-4; D ambiguous. The tail of the sequence fits TRBJ2-7 better, so the J call may be wrong. Per the germline V gene, CDR1 is SGHTA and CDR2 is FQGNSA. This CDR3 has 14 amino acids. The CDR3 is CASSPADVACEQYF. CDR3 in DNA: TGTGCCAGCAGCCCGGCGGACGTCGCCTGCGAGCAGTACTTC.

This clonotype was seen a single time. The chain employs TRBV9 and TRBJ2-3; D is perhaps TRBD2 (5 bases). This CDR3 has 15 residues. The V gene lost 0 bases and the J gene lost 2 bases, with 10 bases spanning the gap. The germline V gene encodes CDR1 SGDLS and CDR2 YYNGEE. This chain's CDR3 is CASSVEGSFTDTQYF. As DNA, the CDR3 is TGTGCCAGCAGCGTAGAAGGGAGTTTCACAGATACGCAGTATTTT.

This chain uses TRBV4-1 with TRBJ2-7, with 8 bases lining up with TRBD1. This CDR3 comprises 14 residues. The junction had 5 bases not matched to a gene; V was cut back by 5 bases and J by 2 bases. Germline-derived CDR1 and CDR2 are MGHRA and YSYEKL. CDR3 bases: TGCGCCAGCAGCTTCGACAGGGGTCCCTACGAGCAGTACTTC. Translation gives CASSFDRGPYEQYF.

This clonotype was seen once. This may be a read error: a much more frequent sequence differs by one nucleotide. CDR3 DNA: TGCGTCAGCAGCGCCCCAGAAGACGGATGGAACTATGGCTACACCTTC. Its protein product is CVSSAPEDGWNYGYTF. This chain connects TRBV5-1 to TRBJ1-2, with D hard to call. CDR3 size: 16 residues. Germline V gives CDR1 SGHRS, CDR2 YFSETQ.

In its sample, this clonotype was seen many times. The rearrangement uses TRBV7-9 and TRBJ2-7; D perhaps matches TRBD1 (6 bases). Germline V gene lookup returns CDR1 SEHNR and CDR2 FQNEAQ (reference sequence). V was clipped by 5 bases and J by 4 bases, with 21 bases between them. This CDR3 comprises 16 residues. CDR3 residues: CASSPKKSTGQYEQYF. CDR3 coding DNA: TGTGCCAGCAGCCCGAAAAAAAGTACTGGACAGTACGAGCAGTACTTC.

This clonotype has at least ten counts. The chain couples TRBV7-9 to TRBJ2-1, with TRBD2 matching over 13 bases. The V segment lost 3 bases and the J segment 9 bases; nucleotides outside the gene matches: 8. Germline V gene lookup returns CDR1 SEHNR and CDR2 FQNEAQ (reference sequence). The CDR3 is 16 residues long. The CDR3 reads CASSFTSGGALVEQFF. In DNA form, the CDR3 reads TGTGCCAGCAGCTTCACTAGCGGGGGGGCCTTGGTTGAGCAGTTCTTC. The full variable domain, completed using reference TRBV7-9 and TRBJ2-1, is DTGVSQNPRHKITKRGQNVTFRCDPISEHNRLYWYRQTLGQGPEFLTYFQNEAQLEKSRLLSDRFSAERPKGSFSTLEIQRTEQGDSAMYLCASSFTSGGALVEQFFGPGTRLTVL.

This clonotype was picked up a small number of times. The rearrangement links TRBV20-1 to TRBJ1-1; 12 nucleotides align to TRBD1. The J segment lost 2 bases and the V segment lost 3 bases, leaving 1 base of the junction unmatched. The CDR3 extends over 14 amino acids. The V gene's germline CDR1 is DFQATT and CDR2 SNEGSKA (reference sequence). The CDR3 loop is CSARGTGGNTEAFF. DNA of the CDR3: TGCAGTGCTAGGGGGACAGGGGGCAACACTGAAGCTTTCTTT.

The chain employs TRBV7-6 and TRBJ2-1, with 9 bases aligning to TRBD1. From germline, CDR1 is SGHVS and CDR2 FNYEAQ. V shed 5 bases, J shed 7 bases, and the junction held 6 bases outside the gene matches. This CDR3 is 14 amino acids long. In DNA form, the CDR3 reads TGTGCCAGCAGCCCGGGACAGGGAGAGAATGAGCAGTTCTTC. Translation gives CASSPGQGENEQFF.

The chain carries TRBV7-2 and TRBJ2-5; TRBD1 is a possible D gene (5 bases). CDR3 length equals 15 residues. The germline CDR1 and CDR2 sequences are SGHTA and FQGNSA. Deletions cut 1 base from V and 4 bases from J, with 13 bases between. As DNA, the CDR3 is TGTGCCAGCAGCTTAGTTGTCCAGGGCAGAGAGACCCAGTACTTC. Protein product: CASSLVVQGRETQYF.

This sequence joins TRBV4-2 and TRBJ2-3, with D perhaps TRBD1 or TRBD2 (5 bases each). The CDR3 loop spans 17 amino acids. V was clipped by 0 bases and J by 0 bases, with 13 bases between them. The germline CDR1 and CDR2 sequences are LGHNA and YNFKEQ. CDR3 DNA sequence: TGTGCCAGCAGCCAAGAGGGGGTTGACGCGAGCACAGATACGCAGTATTTT. It translates to CASSQEGVDASTDTQYF.

This clonotype was seen more than once but under ten times. J is TRBJ2-1 and V is TRBV19; D unresolved. Germline V gene lookup returns CDR1 LNHDA and CDR2 SQIVND (reference sequence). The CDR3 extends over 12 amino acids. V was clipped by 3 bases and J by 9 bases, with 9 bases between them. For the CDR3, the DNA is TGTGCCAGTAGTATTCTGGGAACTGAGCAGTTCTTC. Residues: CASSILGTEQFF.

This clonotype appeared a few times. V gene TRBV30 combines with J gene TRBJ1-1, with D hard to call. Germline V gene data show CDR1 as GTSNPN and CDR2 as SVGIG (reference sequence). Trimming pared 3 bases from V and 4 bases from J, leaving 18 bases between. This CDR3 is built from 15 residues. DNA for the CDR3: TGTGCCTGGAGGGGGTTGAGGTCCCGAATCACTGAAGCTTTCTTT. Amino acid sequence: CAWRGLRSRITEAFF.

This chain links TRBV6-2 or TRBV6-3 with TRBJ2-3; 9 bases align to TRBD1. The germline V gene has CDR1 MNHEY and CDR2 SVGEGT. This CDR3 spans 14 amino acids. V was pared by 7 bases and J by 3 bases, with 5 bases of the junction left unmatched. Here the CDR3 DNA reads TGTGCCAGCAAGGACGGACAGGGGACAGATACGCAGTATTTT. It specifies CASKDGQGTDTQYF.

In this sample, this clonotype turned up many times. This chain links TRBV10-3 with TRBJ2-7; D possibly uses TRBD1 or TRBD2 (5 bases each). CDR3 size: 13 residues. The V gene lost 8 bases and the J gene lost 1 base, with 12 bases spanning the gap. CDR1 is ENHRY and CDR2 is SYGVKD in the germline V gene. CDR3 sequence reads: CAIGDGLSYEQYF. CDR3 in DNA: TGTGCCATCGGGGACGGCCTGTCCTACGAGCAGTACTTC.

The rearrangement links TRBV20-1 to TRBJ1-3; D might be TRBD1 (5 bases). V lost 2 bases and J lost 2, with 10 bases in between. The CDR3 has 14 amino acids. The germline gives CDR1 DFQATT, CDR2 SNEGSKA (reference sequence). The CDR3 protein is CSARSTGPGNTIYF. The CDR3 DNA follows: TGCAGTGCTAGAAGCACAGGACCTGGAAACACCATATATTTT.

The rearrangement uses TRBV5-1 and TRBJ2-1; D is possibly TRBD2 (6 bases). V was cut by 1 base and J by 3 bases, with 8 bases left in between. Looked up from germline, CDR1 is SGHRS and CDR2 is YFSETQ. There are 14 residues in the CDR3. The CDR3 DNA is TGCGCCAGCAGCTTGCGGGGGAACTACAATGAGCAGTTCTTC. This codes for CASSLRGNYNEQFF.

This clonotype occurred a few times. The chain is built from TRBV7-2 and TRBJ2-3, with 8 bases that match TRBD2. The germline V gene encodes CDR1 SGHTA and CDR2 FQGNSA. V lost 4 bases, J lost 3 bases, and 9 bases stayed unmatched. CDR3 length: 16 amino acids. The CDR3 nucleotides are TGTGCCAGCAGCTCCGGGAGGGGGGGGCCAACAGATACGCAGTATTTT. Protein sequence: CASSSGRGGPTDTQYF.

This clonotype was recorded many times. This chain connects TRBV2 to TRBJ1-4; the match to TRBD1 covers 7 bases. CDR1 is SNHLY, CDR2 FYNNEI, per germline. This CDR3 region has 13 residues. V trimming: 11 bases; J trimming: 7 bases; junction bases outside the gene matches: 10. The CDR3 DNA follows: TGTGCCTCCTTGGGACAGCGCTCTGAAAAACTGTTTTTT. It specifies CASLGQRSEKLFF.

This clonotype was seen repeatedly, ten times or more. A read error may account for a junction end that differs from germline. V usage is TRBV7-9 and J usage is TRBJ1-1; a possible D gene is TRBD1 (5 bases). Germline lookup yields CDR1 SEHNR and CDR2 FQNEAQ (reference sequence). The CDR3 is 12 amino acids. CDR3 DNA sequence: TGCGCCAGCAGCTTAGGGGAAACTGAAGCTTTCTTT. It is translated as CASSLGETEAFF.

This clonotype came up a few times. This chain connects TRBV6-5 to TRBJ2-3; 7 nucleotides match TRBD1. CDR3 length equals 15 residues. Germline-derived CDR1 and CDR2 are MNHEY and SVGAGI. J was trimmed by 2 bases and V by 6 bases; bases with no gene match: 8. In nucleotides, the CDR3 is TGTGCCAGCAGCTCACCCGGGACAGTCACAGATACGCAGTATTTT. Translation gives CASSSPGTVTDTQYF.

The V call is TRBV6-2 or TRBV6-3, the J call TRBJ1-2; the D gene is possibly TRBD1 (6 bases). The CDR3 length is 14 residues. CDR1 and CDR2 (germline): MNHEY, SVGEGT. The V end lost 4 bases, the J end lost 6 bases, and 15 bases lay between the germline ends. The CDR3 DNA reads TGTGCCAGCAGTTCATCCGGGGGCTCTGATGGCTACACCTTC. This encodes CASSSSGGSDGYTF.

V gene TRBV28 combines with J gene TRBJ2-1; possible D gene TRBD1, 6 bases. Looked up from germline, CDR1 is MDHEN and CDR2 is SYDVKM. The CDR3 extends over 15 amino acids. With 2 bases removed from V and 6 bases from J, the gap between germline ends came to 14 bases. The CDR3 DNA sequence: TGTGCCAGCAGTTTAATACAGGGAAATATCAATGAGCAGTTCTTC. Its translation is CASSLIQGNINEQFF.

The chain recombines TRBV6-6 with TRBJ2-7; D is unresolved. Germline CDR1 is MNHNY and CDR2 is SVGAGI (reference sequence). Trimming pared 5 bases from V and 5 bases from J, leaving 7 bases between. CDR3 length equals 11 residues. The CDR3 DNA is TGTGCCAGCAGTGTCGCCAACGAGCAGTACTTC. Translated: CASSVANEQYF.

Concerning this clonotype itself: A much larger clone sits a single nucleotide away, making a read error possible. The chain combines TRBV12-3 or TRBV12-4 with TRBJ2-1; TRBD1 matches 7 bases. V dropped 6 bases and J dropped 9; count of bases not matched to a gene: 8. The CDR3 is 13 amino acids. CDR3 residues: CASSHDRDSEQFF. CDR3 DNA: TGTGCCAGCAGCCACGACAGGGATAGTGAGCAGTTCTTC.

Points on this clonotype: One end of the junction fails to match germline, which may point to a read error. The chain carries TRBV4-2 and TRBJ1-6; TRBD1 matches 7 bases. The germline V gene encodes CDR1 LGHNA and CDR2 YNFKEQ. This CDR3 has 15 amino acids. The DNA of the CDR3 is TGTGCCAGCAGGAGGGGGCAGACAACTGGTTCACCCATCCACTTT. Translation: CASRRGQTTGSPIHF.